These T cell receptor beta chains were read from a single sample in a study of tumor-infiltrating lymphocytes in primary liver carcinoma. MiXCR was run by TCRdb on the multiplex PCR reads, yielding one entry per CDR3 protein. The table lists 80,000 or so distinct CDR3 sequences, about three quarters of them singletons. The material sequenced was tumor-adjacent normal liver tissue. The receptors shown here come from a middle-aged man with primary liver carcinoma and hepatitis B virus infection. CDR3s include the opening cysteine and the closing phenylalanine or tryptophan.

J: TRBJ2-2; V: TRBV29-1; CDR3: CSVGLGWGMTGEMCF
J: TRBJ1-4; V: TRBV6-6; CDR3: CASTPSGNTNEKLFF
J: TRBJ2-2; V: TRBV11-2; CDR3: CASSSHTGGKLSF
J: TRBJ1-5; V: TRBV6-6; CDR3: CASNAGTVNDQPQHF
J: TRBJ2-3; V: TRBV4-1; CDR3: CVSSHWQGSSTDTQYF
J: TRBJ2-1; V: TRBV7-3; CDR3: CASSATRETYNEQFF
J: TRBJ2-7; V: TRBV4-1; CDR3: CTSSQVSESNAYEQYF
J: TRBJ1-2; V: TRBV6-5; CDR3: CASKVGQGDRLGYGYTF
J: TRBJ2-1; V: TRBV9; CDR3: CARSVELAGDNEQFF
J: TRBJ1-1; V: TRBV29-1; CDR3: CNVIATEAFF
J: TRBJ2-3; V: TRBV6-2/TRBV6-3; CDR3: CDSSFVGQGAMDTLYF
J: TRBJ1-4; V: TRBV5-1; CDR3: CASSLDRGELFF
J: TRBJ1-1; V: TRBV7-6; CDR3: CASSLGSSTEAFF
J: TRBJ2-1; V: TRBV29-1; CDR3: CGVRQGGFF
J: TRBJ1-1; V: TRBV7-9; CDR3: CASIAWVWRFTEAFF
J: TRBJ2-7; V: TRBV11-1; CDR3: CASSLAGTRQYF
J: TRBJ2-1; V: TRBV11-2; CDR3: CACSPPPARQTNEQFF
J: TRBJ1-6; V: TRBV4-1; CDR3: CASSHPWTDSPLHF
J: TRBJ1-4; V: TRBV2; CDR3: CASSAQGANNEKLFF
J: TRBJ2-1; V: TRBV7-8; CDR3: CASSSLGTGGSYNEQFF
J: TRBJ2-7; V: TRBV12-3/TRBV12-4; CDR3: CASSINGYEQYF
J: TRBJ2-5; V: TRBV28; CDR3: CASSSSGVGFRHRETQYF
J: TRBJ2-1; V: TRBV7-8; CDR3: CASNSLGGSAVSYNEQFF
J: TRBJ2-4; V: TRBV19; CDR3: CASSKGRIKNIQYF
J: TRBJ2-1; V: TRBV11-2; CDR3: CASSPWGRTVNNERFF
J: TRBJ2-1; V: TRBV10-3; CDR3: CAIRGLAANEQFF
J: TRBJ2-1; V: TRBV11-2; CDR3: CASSLELLAGMNEQF
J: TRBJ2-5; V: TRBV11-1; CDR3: CASSGHVEVQTKYF
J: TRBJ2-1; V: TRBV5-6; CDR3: CTSSLEGGSSYNEQFF
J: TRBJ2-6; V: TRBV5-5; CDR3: CASSLWTGLAGANVLTF